One sample yielded the 7 T cell receptor beta chains listed below, sequenced in a study of early T cells in non-severe SARS-CoV-2 infection. Using its own MiXCR run on the 5' RACE reads, TCRdb lists one record per CDR3 protein. In the table there are 75,000 to 100,000 distinct CDR3 sequences, 14% of which are singletons. Sequencing was carried out using whole blood. These TCRs come from an adult who was a healthcare worker with PCR-confirmed SARS-CoV-2 infection or an uninfected control (not recorded which).

This clonotype was found a few times. The chain combines TRBV4-2 with TRBJ1-5; D unresolved. The germline V gene has CDR1 LGHNA and CDR2 YNFKEQ. This CDR3 contains 17 residues. The V end lost 0 bases, the J end lost 7 bases, and 19 bases lay between the germline ends. This CDR3 reads CASSQDSQTISTQPQHF. CDR3 sequence (DNA): TGTGCCAGCAGCCAAGATTCACAGACCATCAGTACGCAGCCCCAGCATTTT.

The J gene is TRBJ2-1, the V gene TRBV7-6, with 10 bases that match TRBD2. From germline, CDR1 is SGHVS and CDR2 FNYEAQ. The CDR3 loop spans 16 amino acids. Trimming at V came to 1 base and at J to 4 bases, leaving 4 bases not matched to a gene. In DNA form, the CDR3 reads TGTGCCAGCAGCTTAGGGTCTAGCGGGGGTTACAATGAGCAGTTCTTC. Translating it yields CASSLGSSGGYNEQFF.

The chain is built from TRBV7-2 and TRBJ2-1, with a weak D call TRBD1 (5 bases). The CDR3 loop spans 16 amino acids. V lost 0 bases and J 0 bases, leaving 9 bases between the germline ends. Germline loops: CDR1 SGHTA, CDR2 FQGNSA. The CDR3 sequence: CASSLAARVSYNEQFF. In DNA, the CDR3 is TGTGCCAGCAGCTTAGCGGCCAGGGTCTCCTACAATGAGCAGTTCTTC.

This chain uses TRBV5-4 with TRBJ2-4; tentatively, D is TRBD1 (6 bases). This CDR3 is 16 amino acids long. The germline gives CDR1 SGHNT, CDR2 YYREEE (reference sequence). V lost 1 base, J lost 4 bases, and 15 bases lay in between. CDR3 nucleotide sequence: TGTGCCAGCAGCTTGCAAATAGGTGGACAGAAAAACATTCAGTACTTC. Its translation is CASSLQIGGQKNIQYF.

This clonotype has more than one count but fewer than ten. This chain connects TRBV19 to TRBJ1-1, with D perhaps TRBD1 (5 bases). Trimming removed 4 bases from V and 4 bases from J, with 13 bases in between. CDR3 length: 14 residues. The germline gives CDR1 LNHDA, CDR2 SQIVND (reference sequence). DNA of the CDR3: TGTGCCAGTAGTACCGCCTTGGGGGGCACTGAAGCTTTCTTT. Translating gives CASSTALGGTEAFF.

This clonotype was observed at least ten times. The V and J genes are TRBV20-1 and TRBJ1-5; 7 bases align to TRBD1. With 1 base clipped from V and 0 bases from J, the junction kept 12 bases outside the gene matches. The CDR3 has 18 amino acids. Looked up from germline, CDR1 is DFQATT and CDR2 is SNEGSKA (reference sequence). In DNA, the CDR3 is TGCAGTGCTAGAGGGAGCGGAGGGGGCGCTTATAGCAATCAGCCCCAGCATTTT. Translation: CSARGSGGGAYSNQPQHF.

The gene calls are TRBV5-4 and TRBJ1-2; D call uncertain. Deletions cut 4 bases from V and 1 base from J, with 11 bases between. The CDR3 sequence is 14 residues long. In germline, CDR1 is SGHNT, CDR2 YYREEE (reference sequence). CDR3 sequence reads: CASSPREGNYGYTF. CDR3 DNA sequence: TGTGCCAGCAGCCCCCGCGAGGGTAACTATGGCTACACCTTC. The whole variable domain, filled in from reference TRBV5-4 and TRBJ1-2, reads ETGVTQSPTHLIKTRGQQVTLRCSSQSGHNTVSWYQQALGQGPQFIFQYYREEENGRGNFPPRFSGLQFPNYSSELNVNALELDDSALYLCASSPREGNYGYTFGSGTRLTVV.